This is a list of T cell receptor beta chains from one sample in a study of blood T cell repertoires in COVID-19. The assay was immunoSEQ multiplex PCR, and TCRdb's table has in-frame clones only and misses some. The table includes about 110,000 clones, approximately 81% detected once. Sequences were obtained from peripheral blood. Receptors originate from a man in his forties or fifties with acute or convalescent COVID-19. Both conserved end residues are part of each CDR3. A D gene is named only where the DNA matches it firmly. Clone size is stated in some rows and not others, as once, few, many or a class when expanded.

TRBD2	once	TRBV7-3	TRBJ2-4	CASSLAGRGNIQYF	TGTGCCAGCAGCTTAGCGGGGAGGGGAAACATTCAGTACTTC
NA	NA	TRBV7-6	TRBJ1-1	CASSLSRAGLGTEAFF	TGTGCCAGCAGCTTATCGCGGGCAGGTCTGGGTACTGAAGCTTTCTTT
TRBD1	once	TRBV5-1	TRBJ1-3	CASSTGTDLNTIYF	TGCGCCAGCAGTACCGGGACAGATTTAAACACCATATATTTT
TRBD2	NA	TRBV9	TRBJ2-3	CASSTGTTDTDTQYF	TGTGCCAGCAGCACCGGGACTACCGACACAGATACGCAGTATTTT
NA	once	TRBV7-2	TRBJ2-5	CASSLGPRETQYF	TGTGCCAGCAGCTTAGGGCCTCGAGAGACCCAGTACTTC
TRBD2	few	TRBV20-1	TRBJ2-1	CSASETSGGSEQFF	TGCAGTGCTAGTGAGACTAGCGGGGGTAGTGAGCAGTTCTTC
NA	NA	TRBV29-1	TRBJ2-1	CSAPIPGLTDSEQFF	TGCAGCGCCCCCATCCCGGGACTGACCGACAGTGAGCAGTTCTTC
NA	NA	TRBV19	TRBJ1-6	CASSTGVLDSPLHF	TGTGCCAGTAGTACGGGGGTTCTTGATTCACCCCTCCACTTT
NA	once	TRBV5-1	TRBJ1-2	CASSLAEARGYTF	TGCGCCAGCAGCTTGGCCGAGGCTCGTGGCTACACCTTC
NA	NA	TRBV19	TRBJ1-5	CASSISGSNQPQHF	TGTGCCAGTAGTATTTCGGGTAGCAATCAGCCCCAGCATTTT
NA	few	TRBV4-1	TRBJ2-2	CASSQTWPFTGELFF	TGCGCCAGCAGCCAAACCTGGCCGTTCACCGGGGAGCTGTTTTTT
NA	NA	TRBV19	TRBJ2-3	CASSAQGGGGSDTQYF	TGTGCCAGTAGTGCCCAAGGAGGGGGGGGTTCAGATACGCAGTATTTT
TRBD1	NA	TRBV10-3	TRBJ2-3	CAISGNKGQGQTDTQYF	TGTGCCATCAGTGGCAATAAGGGACAGGGACAAACAGATACGCAGTATTTT
NA	NA	TRBV6-5	TRBJ2-2	CASTRTPRHGELFF	TGTGCCAGCACCCGGACTCCGCGGCACGGGGAGCTGTTTTTT
NA	NA	TRBV21-1	TRBJ2-7	CASSNGRQHYEQYF	TGTGCCAGCAGCAATGGCAGACAACACTACGAGCAGTACTTC
NA	NA	TRBV11-2	TRBJ1-4	CASSPRGWGEKLFF	TGTGCCAGCAGCCCCCGGGGGTGGGGTGAAAAACTGTTTTTT
NA	NA	TRBV6-6	TRBJ1-2	CASSLDRRANYGYTF	TGTGCCAGCAGTCTCGACAGGCGAGCTAACTATGGCTACACCTTC
TRBD1	few	TRBV5-4	TRBJ2-7	CASSLRTGIEQYF	TGTGCCAGCAGCTTACGGACAGGGATCGAGCAGTACTTC
NA	few	TRBV4-2	TRBJ1-6	CASSAREGEGSPLHF	TGTGCCAGCAGCGCCCGGGAGGGGGAGGGTTCACCCCTCCACTTT
TRBD1	NA	TRBV27	TRBJ2-3	CASSSTGGGTDTQYF	TGTGCCAGCAGTTCGACAGGGGGAGGCACAGATACGCAGTATTTT
NA	NA	TRBV11-2	TRBJ2-1	CASSTDSSYNEQFF	TGTGCCAGCAGCACGGACAGCTCCTACAATGAGCAGTTCTTC
NA	few	TRBV5-1	TRBJ1-1	CASSFIQGGNTEAFF	TGCGCCAGCAGCTTTATTCAGGGAGGGAACACTGAAGCTTTCTTT
TRBD1	NA	TRBV28	TRBJ1-4	CASSFLRQGRPGKLFF	TGTGCCAGCAGTTTCTTACGACAGGGTCGTCCAGGAAAACTGTTTTTT
NA	NA	TRBV21-1	TRBJ1-2	CASRPGGFHPYGYTF	TGTGCCAGCAGGCCGGGGGGCTTCCACCCCTATGGCTACACCTTC
TRBD2	NA	TRBV4-1	TRBJ2-1	CASSPSLSGGGAYNEQFF	TGCGCCAGCAGCCCGAGTTTAAGCGGCGGGGGGGCCTACAATGAGCAGTTCTTC
NA	NA	TRBV6-5	TRBJ2-7	CASRRDGAGTYEQYF	TGTGCCAGCAGGAGAGATGGGGCAGGCACCTACGAGCAGTACTTC
TRBD1	NA	TRBV19	TRBJ1-6	CASSPGTGHSPLHF	TGTGCCAGTAGTCCCGGGACAGGGCACTCACCCCTCCACTTT
TRBD1	many	TRBV4-1	TRBJ1-6	CASSLAGQGGSPLHF	TGCGCCAGCAGCCTCGCGGGACAGGGAGGCTCACCCCTCCACTTT
TRBD1	NA	TRBV13	TRBJ2-7	CASSPSGTGRYEQYF	TGTGCCAGCAGCCCATCAGGGACAGGGAGGTACGAGCAGTACTTC
TRBD1	NA	TRBV7-9	TRBJ1-4	CASSPRGPTNEKLFF	TGTGCCAGCAGCCCCAGGGGGCCAACTAATGAAAAACTGTTTTTT
TRBD2	NA	TRBV4-2	TRBJ2-1	CASSLPLLRGGYNEQFF	TGTGCCAGCAGCCTACCATTATTGCGGGGGGGGTACAATGAGCAGTTCTTC
TRBD1	NA	TRBV6-1	TRBJ2-7	CASSEVTGTGTHEQYF	TGTGCCAGCAGTGAAGTGACCGGGACAGGGACCCACGAGCAGTACTTC
NA	NA	TRBV5-5	TRBJ1-5	CASATGLSGNQPQHF	TGTGCCAGCGCCACAGGGTTGAGTGGAAATCAGCCCCAGCATTTT
NA	NA	TRBV2	TRBJ1-1	CASIRGGNTEAFF	TGTGCCAGCATCCGCGGTGGGAACACTGAAGCTTTCTTT
TRBD1	NA	TRBV27	TRBJ1-6	CASSFGTGINSPLHF	TGTGCCAGCAGTTTCGGGACAGGCATTAATTCACCCCTCCACTTT
TRBD1	NA	TRBV15	TRBJ2-2	CATSARQGWTGELFF	TGTGCCACCAGCGCTAGACAGGGGTGGACCGGGGAGCTGTTTTTT
NA	NA	TRBV28	TRBJ1-1	CASSFGGWTEAFF	TGTGCCAGCAGTTTTGGGGGGTGGACTGAAGCTTTCTTT
TRBD1	few	TRBV6-5	TRBJ1-1	CASSRGQDTEAFF	TGTGCCAGCAGCCGAGGACAGGACACTGAAGCTTTCTTT
NA	NA	TRBV10-1	TRBJ1-2	CASRNTPPLDGYTF	TGCGCCAGTCGAAACACACCCCCATTGGATGGCTACACCTTC
NA	NA	TRBV19	TRBJ1-5	CASSNLQVSNQPQHF	TGTGCCAGTAGTAACCTACAGGTTAGCAATCAGCCCCAGCATTTT
TRBD2	NA	TRBV5-5	TRBJ2-5	CASSSTLAGGQETQYF	TGTGCCAGCAGTTCTACCCTAGCGGGGGGGCAAGAGACCCAGTACTTC
TRBD1	NA	TRBV28	TRBJ1-4	CASSIDSDRAIVYRKLFF	TGTGCCAGCAGTATCGACAGCGACAGGGCCATTGTTTATAGAAAACTGTTTTTT
NA	NA	TRBV9	TRBJ2-7	CASSVAPTASSYEQYF	TGTGCCAGCAGCGTAGCCCCGACGGCTAGCTCCTACGAGCAGTACTTC
TRBD1	NA	TRBV30	TRBJ1-2	CACVPDRGVGYTF	TGTGCCTGTGTCCCGGACAGGGGTGTTGGCTACACCTTC